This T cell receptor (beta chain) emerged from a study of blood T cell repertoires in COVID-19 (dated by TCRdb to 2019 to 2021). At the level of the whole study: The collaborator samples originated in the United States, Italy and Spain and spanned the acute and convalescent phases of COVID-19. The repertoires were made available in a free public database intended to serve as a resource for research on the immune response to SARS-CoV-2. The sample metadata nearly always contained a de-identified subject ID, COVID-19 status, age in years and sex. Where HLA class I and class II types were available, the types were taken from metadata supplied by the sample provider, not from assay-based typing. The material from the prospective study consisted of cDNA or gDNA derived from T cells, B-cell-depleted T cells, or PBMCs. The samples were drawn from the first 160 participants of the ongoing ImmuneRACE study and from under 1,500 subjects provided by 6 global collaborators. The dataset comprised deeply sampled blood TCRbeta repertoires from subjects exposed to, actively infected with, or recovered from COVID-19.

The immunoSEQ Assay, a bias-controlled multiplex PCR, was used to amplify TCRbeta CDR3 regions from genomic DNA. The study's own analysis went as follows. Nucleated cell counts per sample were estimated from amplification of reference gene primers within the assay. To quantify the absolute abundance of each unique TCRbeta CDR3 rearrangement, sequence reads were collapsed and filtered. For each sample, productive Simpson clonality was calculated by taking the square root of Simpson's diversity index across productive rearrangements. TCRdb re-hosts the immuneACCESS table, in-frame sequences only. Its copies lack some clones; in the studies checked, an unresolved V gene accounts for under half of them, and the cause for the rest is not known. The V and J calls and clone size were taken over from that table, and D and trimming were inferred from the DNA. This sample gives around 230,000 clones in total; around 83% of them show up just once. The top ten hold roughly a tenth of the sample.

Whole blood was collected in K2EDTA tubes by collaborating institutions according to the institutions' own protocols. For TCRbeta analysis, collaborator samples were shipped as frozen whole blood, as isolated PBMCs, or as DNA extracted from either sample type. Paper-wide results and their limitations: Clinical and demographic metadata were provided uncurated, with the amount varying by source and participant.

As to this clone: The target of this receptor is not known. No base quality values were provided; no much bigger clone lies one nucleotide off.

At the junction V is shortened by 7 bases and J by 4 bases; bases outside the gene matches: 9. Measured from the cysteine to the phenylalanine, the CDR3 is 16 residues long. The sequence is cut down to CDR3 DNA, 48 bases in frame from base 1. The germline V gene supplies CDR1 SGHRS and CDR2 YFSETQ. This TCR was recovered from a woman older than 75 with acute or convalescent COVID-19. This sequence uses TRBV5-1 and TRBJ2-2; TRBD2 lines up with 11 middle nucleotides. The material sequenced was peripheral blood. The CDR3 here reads CASYANLAGGTGELFF. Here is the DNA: TGCGCCAGCTACGCGAACCTAGCGGGGGGCACCGGGGAGCTGTTTTTT.